This TCR beta chain emerged from a study of T-cell memory formation after mild COVID-19. The sample holds a few counts of this clonotype. TCRdb processed the 5' RACE reads anew with MiXCR; each CDR3 protein has one entry. Here the sample spans around 340,000 distinct CDR3 sequences, 15% to 20% being singletons. The CDR3 runs to 17 residues. Germline loops: CDR1 SGHTA, CDR2 FQGNSA. Between the trimmed V and J ends, which lost 5 bases and 0 bases, there was a span of 18 bases. The sequencing sample was made of PBMCs or a T cell subset sorted from them (not recorded which). The chain combines TRBV7-2 with TRBJ2-3, with D possibly matching TRBD1 (6 bases). This clonotype originated in a man in his late teens or twenties who had mild COVID-19 (a few samples of this study predate the infection). Cell type and time point are not known. Written as DNA, the CDR3 is TGTGCCAGCAGCCCACTCGGGACAAGACGTAGCACAGATACGCAGTATTTT. Amino acid sequence: CASSPLGTRRSTDTQYF.